This TCR beta chain was recorded in a study of CD8 T cells in Susac syndrome. With random hexamers, 0.5 to 1 ug RNA was reverse transcribed. A single record per CDR3 protein comes from TCRdb applying MiXCR to the immunoSEQ multiplex PCR reads. Of around 170,000 distinct CDR3 sequences in the sample, approximately 96% were seen once. V was shortened by 8 bases and J by 2 bases, with 11 bases between the two germline ends. CDR1 is MNHNS, CDR2 SASEGT, per germline. CDR3 length: 13 amino acids. The chain links TRBV6-1 to TRBJ2-3, with D perhaps TRBD2 (6 bases). The sequence came from a human donor with Susac syndrome. Sequencing input: CD4+ T cells from PBMCs. For the CDR3, the DNA is TGTGCCAGCGAGTCGGGGGTCACAGATACGCAGTATTTT. This sequence encodes CASESGVTDTQYF.